This T cell receptor beta chain is drawn from a study of a mutant IDH1 vaccine in newly diagnosed glioma. Assay: immunoSEQ multiplex PCR; the TCRdb copy retains only in-frame clones and omits some. The sample carries tens of thousands of clones, 60% to 75% recorded once. Germline lookup yields CDR1 SGHNT and CDR2 YENEEA. Germline trimming cut 3 bases from V and 7 bases from J; bases unmatched to any gene: 9. This CDR3 region has 15 residues. Time point meaning: week 47, end of study. Vaccination comprised doses that each held 300 ug of mutant IDH1 20-mer peptide, plus topical imiquimod. The donor cohort comprised cases of new WHO grade 3 or 4 IDH1-mutant, ATRX-lost astrocytoma. Turning to this clone: What it binds is not known.

This sequence originates from a man aged 40-50 years with glioma. The specimen was PBMCs, collected from a glioma patient whose treatment included an IDH1 peptide vaccine. The chain recombines TRBV11-3 with TRBJ2-1, with 7 positions matching TRBD2. The CDR3, as DNA: TGTGCCAGCAGCTTTGCTGGCGGGAGTATGAATGAGCAGTTCTTC. Amino acid sequence: CASSFAGGSMNEQFF.